These 15 T cell receptor beta chains share one sample of origin, sequenced in a study of PD-1 blockade in mismatch repair-deficient tumors. TCRdb keeps only in-frame clones here, not all; method: immunoSEQ multiplex PCR. The repertoire has about 100,000 clones, 65% to 85% of them found once; the top ten carry 6.3%. The input for sequencing was peripheral blood, taken approximately 35 weeks after starting pembrolizumab. Receptors were obtained from an adult with mismatch repair-deficient cancer.

The V gene is TRBV4-1, the J gene TRBJ2-7, with 7 bases matching TRBD1. Germline V CDR1 and CDR2: MGHRA, YSYEKL. V gave up 1 base and J gave up 6 bases; unmatched junction bases: 6. The CDR3 covers 14 residues. This CDR3 reads CASSQGQGHLEQYF. DNA of the CDR3: TGCGCCAGCAGCCAAGGACAGGGACACCTCGAGCAGTACTTC.

This chain uses TRBV6-6 with TRBJ2-1; 12 bases map to TRBD1. The germline CDR1 and CDR2 sequences are MNHNY and SVGAGI (reference sequence). CDR3 length: 13 amino acids. With V trimmed by 4 bases and J by 15 bases, 7 bases remained unmatched. This CDR3 reads CASSLGQGAYPFF. CDR3 nucleotides: TGTGCCAGCAGTTTGGGACAGGGGGCTTACCCGTTCTTC.

The V call is TRBV18, the J call TRBJ2-1; D gene uncertain. The V gene lost 3 bases and the J gene lost 0 bases, with 9 bases spanning the gap. The germline V gene has CDR1 KGHSH and CDR2 LQKENI. The CDR3 is 15 residues long. DNA for the CDR3: TGTGCCAGCTCACCGGACGTAAGCTCCTACAATGAGCAGTTCTTC. It translates to CASSPDVSSYNEQFF.

The chain is built from TRBV6-6 and TRBJ1-1, with no clear D. V lost 8 bases, J lost 1 base, and 11 bases lay in between. The CDR3 runs to 13 residues. The V gene's germline CDR1 is MNHNY and CDR2 SVGAGI (reference sequence). The CDR3 DNA is TGTGCCAGCGGATCAGGCCCGAACACTGAAGCTTTCTTT. Amino acid sequence: CASGSGPNTEAFF.

CDR3 residues: CASSQGRRTTMNTEAFF. CDR3 in DNA: TGTGCCAGCAGCCAAGGGCGGAGAACTACAATGAACACTGAAGCTTTCTTT. V is TRBV14 and J is TRBJ1-1; D remains ambiguous. Germline V lookup: CDR1 SGHDN, CDR2 FVKESK. V lost 1 base to trimming and J lost 0 bases, with 15 bases between them. This CDR3 spans 17 amino acids.

This rearrangement joins TRBV29-1 to TRBJ1-1; 7 bases align to TRBD1. CDR3 length: 12 amino acids. V shed 7 bases, J shed 1 base, and the junction held 3 bases outside the gene matches. CDR1 SQVTM and CDR2 ANQGSEA come from the germline V gene. The CDR3 here is CSARQGNTEAFF. CDR3 sequence (DNA): TGCAGCGCTCGACAGGGGAACACTGAAGCTTTCTTT.

This chain uses TRBV4-3 with TRBJ2-3; 8 bases line up with TRBD1. This CDR3 is 15 amino acids long. Germline assignment: CDR1 LGHNA and CDR2 YSLEER. V dropped 5 bases and J dropped 2; count of bases not matched to a gene: 6. DNA of the CDR3: TGCGCCAGCAGCAATGGACAGGGACACACAGATACGCAGTATTTT. Protein sequence: CASSNGQGHTDTQYF.

In DNA, the CDR3 is TGCGCCAGCAGCTTGGAAGGCAGGGGAGCGAGTGGCTACACCTTC. Translated, it gives CASSLEGRGASGYTF. The rearrangement links TRBV5-1 to TRBJ1-2; a weak D match, TRBD1 (6 bases). Looked up from germline, CDR1 is SGHRS and CDR2 is YFSETQ. The CDR3 is 15 residues long. Trimming shortened V by 0 bases and J by 7 bases, and 16 bases separated the two germline ends.

The gene calls are TRBV18 and TRBJ1-3, with D uncertain. V lost 0 bases and J 3 bases, leaving 9 bases between the germline ends. The CDR3 length is 15 residues. Germline CDR1 KGHSH, CDR2 LQKENI. The CDR3 coding sequence is TGTGCCAGCTCACCACCGACATCGGGTGGAAACACCATATATTTT. Translating gives CASSPPTSGGNTIYF.

This chain links TRBV11-2 with TRBJ2-3, with 7 bases aligning to TRBD2. V dropped 0 bases and J dropped 2; count of bases not matched to a gene: 14. The CDR3 covers 19 residues. Per germline, CDR1 SGHAT and CDR2 FQNNGV. The CDR3 region is CASSLDEGKRSGDTDTQYF. The CDR3 region has the DNA TGTGCCAGCAGCTTAGATGAGGGGAAGCGGAGCGGGGACACAGATACGCAGTATTTT.

The chain uses TRBV6-1 and TRBJ2-7; D is ambiguous. The V gene's germline CDR1 is MNHNS and CDR2 SASEGT. V was shortened by 10 bases and J by 0 bases, with 13 bases between the two germline ends. The CDR3 consists of 13 residues. DNA of the CDR3: TGTGCCACCGCAGGCTTGAGCTCCTACGAGCAGTACTTC. This codes for CATAGLSSYEQYF.

This chain uses TRBV27 with TRBJ1-1, with D unresolved. Germline loops: CDR1 MNHEY, CDR2 SMNVEV (reference sequence). Trimming left V 8 bases short and J 7 bases short, with 17 bases between. The CDR3 contains 13 residues. The DNA for the CDR3 is TGTGCCAGCCGATTAGTAACTGGGTTTGAAGCTTTCTTT. Amino acid sequence: CASRLVTGFEAFF.

The J gene is TRBJ2-1, the V gene TRBV4-1, with TRBD2 matching 10 bases. The germline V gene has CDR1 MGHRA and CDR2 YSYEKL. The CDR3 spans 17 residues. Trimming at V came to 4 bases and at J to 8 bases, leaving 14 bases not matched to a gene. CDR3 sequence (DNA): TGCGCCAGCAGCCCCGGTCTAGCGGGAGTCCGAGGGCATGAGCAGTTCTTC. Its translation: CASSPGLAGVRGHEQFF.

This chain joins TRBV9 and TRBJ1-4, with D perhaps matching TRBD1 (6 bases). The V gene's germline CDR1 is SGDLS and CDR2 YYNGEE. The V end lost 0 bases, the J end lost 7 bases, and 13 bases lay between the germline ends. The CDR3 runs 15 residues. The CDR3 DNA is TGTGCCAGCAGCGTAGCCGGGACAATGGGTGAAAAACTGTTTTTT. Translated: CASSVAGTMGEKLFF.

This clone was counted between two and nine times. V is TRBV6-1 and J is TRBJ2-1; D gene ambiguous. CDR1 and CDR2 (germline): MNHNS, SASEGT. V shed 4 bases and J shed 9 bases, with 19 bases lying between them. CDR3 size: 15 residues. The CDR3 bases are TGTGCCAGCAGTGCCCCTCATATGAGCCAGTTTGAGCAGTTCTTC. It codes for CASSAPHMSQFEQFF.